Shown below are 6 T cell receptor beta chains from a single sample sequenced in a study of neurological immune-mediated disorders (dated by TCRdb to about 2019). Library preparation was by 5' RACE. Sequencing used an Illumina HiSeq 2500. Through fastp at Q25 and MiXCR, TCRdb rebuilt clones from the public reads, retaining in-frame beta chains. Duplicate CDR3 protein sequences are folded into a single record with the most common DNA and genes. This sample has 45,000 or so distinct CDR3 sequences in its table, and roughly 13% of those were observed once. The ten largest clones add up to about 1.3% of the sample. The specimen sequenced was PBMCs. The receptor set was obtained from a female donor in good health.

This clonotype was counted at least ten times. The rearrangement uses TRBV20-1 and TRBJ2-7, with a possible D match to TRBD2 (6 bases). Trimming removed 1 base from V and 7 bases from J, with 11 bases in between. The CDR3 extends over 12 amino acids. Looked up from germline, CDR1 is DFQATT and CDR2 is SNEGSKA (reference sequence). DNA of the CDR3: TGCAGTGCTAGAGGGGGGGTTGAAGAGCAGTACTTC. Translation: CSARGGVEEQYF.

This clonotype was recorded many times. The rearrangement joins TRBV20-1 to TRBJ1-1; possibly TRBD1 for D (5 bases). V shed 5 bases and J shed 8 bases, with 21 bases lying between them. In germline, CDR1 is DFQATT, CDR2 SNEGSKA (reference sequence). CDR3 size: 14 residues. CDR3 in DNA: TGCAGTGCTCGTATACCGGGACCTCAATCCGAAGCTTTCTTT. This sequence encodes CSARIPGPQSEAFF.

This clonotype was counted at least ten times. This chain joins TRBV9 and TRBJ2-1; tentatively, D is TRBD2 (7 bases). Between the trimmed V and J ends, which lost 0 bases and 4 bases, there was a span of 11 bases. Per the germline V gene, CDR1 is SGDLS and CDR2 is YYNGEE. The CDR3 runs 15 residues. CDR3 nucleotide sequence: TGTGCCAGCAGCGTAGAAGGGGGGGAGTACAATGAGCAGTTCTTC. Translation gives CASSVEGGEYNEQFF.

In this sample, this clonotype turned up many times. The chain carries TRBV28 and TRBJ2-7; D unresolved. This CDR3 is 15 amino acids long. The germline gives CDR1 MDHEN, CDR2 SYDVKM. Trimming cost V 3 bases and J 2 bases, with 14 bases left between them. The CDR3 loop is CASSFRSPRPYEQYF. In DNA, the CDR3 is TGTGCCAGCAGTTTTCGAAGCCCCAGACCCTACGAGCAGTACTTC.

At least ten counts were recorded for this clonotype. V is TRBV20-1 and J is TRBJ2-7; D is unclear. Germline assignment: CDR1 DFQATT and CDR2 SNEGSKA (reference sequence). V lost 3 bases to trimming and J lost 2 bases, with 8 bases between them. This CDR3 has 12 amino acids. In DNA form, the CDR3 reads TGCAGTGCTAGGACGACAACCTACGAGCAGTACTTC. As protein: CSARTTTYEQYF.

The V and J genes are TRBV5-1 and TRBJ2-2; the match to TRBD2 covers 15 bases. V shed 4 bases, J shed 6 bases, and the junction held 7 bases outside the gene matches. The CDR3 is 17 residues long. Germline V gives CDR1 SGHRS, CDR2 YFSETQ. The CDR3 nucleotides are TGCGCCAGCAGCCGGGGACTAGCGGGAGGCGCCCCCGGGGAGCTGTTTTTT. Its translation is CASSRGLAGGAPGELFF.